Here is one TCR beta chain with its context. Sequencing was performed with immunoSEQ multiplex PCR; in TCRdb, only in-frame clones are kept and a portion is missing. The sample has roughly 75,000 clones, 65% to 85% seen once. The entry originates in a study of blood T cell repertoires in COVID-19. Study-wide context: Donors in the United States, Italy and Spain gave samples during acute or convalescent COVID-19.

The CDR3 has 17 amino acids. Germline V gene lookup returns CDR1 LGHNA and CDR2 YSLEER. Trimming left V 3 bases short and J 4 bases short, with 18 bases between. Seattle participants joined during active infection and were tracked over time. Sequencing was done on a sample of peripheral blood. The source is a man aged 50-59 years with COVID-19, enrolled during active disease. The chain couples TRBV4-3 to TRBJ2-2; D may be TRBD2 (6 bases). CDR3: CASSQMEGRDITGELFF. The CDR3 region has the DNA TGCGCCAGCAGCCAGATGGAGGGACGGGATATCACCGGGGAGCTGTTTTTT.